This T cell receptor beta chain came from a study of T cell changes during pregnancy in multiple sclerosis. Germline V gives CDR1 MGHRA, CDR2 YSYEKL. The V and J ends lost 4 bases and 6 bases, in that order; junction bases with no gene match: 2. The CDR3 runs 14 residues. Sequenced by immunoSEQ multiplex PCR; TCRdb stores in-frame clones only, minus some. The top ten clones hold approximately 3% of a sample with tens of thousands of clones, approximately 92% of them seen once. The chain couples TRBV4-1 to TRBJ2-7; 14 nucleotides match TRBD2. The source was CD8+ T cells from peripheral blood mononuclear cells, collected in the third trimester of pregnancy. The origin of this receptor is a female donor in good health, enrolled as a control in a pregnancy study. This CDR3 reads CASSPGLAGGEQYF. The CDR3 DNA reads as TGCGCCAGCAGCCCCGGACTAGCGGGGGGCGAGCAGTACTTC.